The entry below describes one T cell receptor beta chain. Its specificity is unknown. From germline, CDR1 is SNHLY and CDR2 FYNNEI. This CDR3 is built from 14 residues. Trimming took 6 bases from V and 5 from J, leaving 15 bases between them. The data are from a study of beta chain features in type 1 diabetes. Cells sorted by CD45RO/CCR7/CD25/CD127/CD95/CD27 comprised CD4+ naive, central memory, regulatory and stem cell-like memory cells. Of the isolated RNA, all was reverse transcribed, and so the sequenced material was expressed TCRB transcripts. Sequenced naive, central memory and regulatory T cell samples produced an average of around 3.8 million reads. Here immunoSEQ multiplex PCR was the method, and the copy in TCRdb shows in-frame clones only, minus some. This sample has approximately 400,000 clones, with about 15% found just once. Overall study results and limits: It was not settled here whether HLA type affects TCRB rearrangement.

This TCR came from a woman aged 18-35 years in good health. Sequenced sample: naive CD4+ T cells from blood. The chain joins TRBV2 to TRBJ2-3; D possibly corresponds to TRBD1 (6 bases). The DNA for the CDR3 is TGTGCCAGCAGACAAACAGGGTCGGGAGATACGCAGTATTTT. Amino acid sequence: CASRQTGSGDTQYF.